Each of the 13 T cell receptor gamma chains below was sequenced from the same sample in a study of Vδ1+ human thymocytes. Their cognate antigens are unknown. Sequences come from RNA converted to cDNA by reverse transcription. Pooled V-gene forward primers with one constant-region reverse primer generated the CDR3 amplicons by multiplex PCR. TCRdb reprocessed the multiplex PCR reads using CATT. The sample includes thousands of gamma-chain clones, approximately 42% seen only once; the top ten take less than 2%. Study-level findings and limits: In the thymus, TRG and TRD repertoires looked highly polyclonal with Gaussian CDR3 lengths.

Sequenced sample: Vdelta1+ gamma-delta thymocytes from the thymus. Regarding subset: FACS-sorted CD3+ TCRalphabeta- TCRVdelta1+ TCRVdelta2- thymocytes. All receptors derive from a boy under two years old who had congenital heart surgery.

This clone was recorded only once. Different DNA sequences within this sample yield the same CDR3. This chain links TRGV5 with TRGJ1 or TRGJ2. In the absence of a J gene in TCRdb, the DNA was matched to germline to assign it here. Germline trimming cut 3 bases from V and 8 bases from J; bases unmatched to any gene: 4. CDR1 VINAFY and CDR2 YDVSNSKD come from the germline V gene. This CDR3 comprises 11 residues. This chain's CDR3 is CATWDRDKKLF. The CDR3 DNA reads TGTGCCACCTGGGACCGGGATAAGAAACTCTTT.

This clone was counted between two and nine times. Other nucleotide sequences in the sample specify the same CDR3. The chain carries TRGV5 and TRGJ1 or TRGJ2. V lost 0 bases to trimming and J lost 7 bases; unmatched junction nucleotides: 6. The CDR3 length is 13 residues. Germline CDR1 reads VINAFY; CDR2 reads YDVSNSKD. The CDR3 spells CATWDRPGYKKLF. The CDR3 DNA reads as TGTGCCACCTGGGACAGGCCAGGATATAAGAAACTCTTT.

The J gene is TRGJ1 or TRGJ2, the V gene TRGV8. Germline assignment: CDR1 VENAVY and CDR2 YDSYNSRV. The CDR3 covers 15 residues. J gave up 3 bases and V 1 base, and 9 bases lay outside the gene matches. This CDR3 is CATWDSSAFYYKKLF. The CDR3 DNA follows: TGTGCCACCTGGGATAGTTCTGCCTTTTATTATAAGAAACTCTTT.

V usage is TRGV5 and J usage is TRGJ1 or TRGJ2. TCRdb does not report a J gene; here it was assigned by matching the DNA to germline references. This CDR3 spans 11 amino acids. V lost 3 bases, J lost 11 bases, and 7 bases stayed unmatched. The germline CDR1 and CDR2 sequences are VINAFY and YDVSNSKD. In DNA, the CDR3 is TGTGCCACCTGGGACCCAGCGGAGAAACTCTTT. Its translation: CATWDPAEKLF.

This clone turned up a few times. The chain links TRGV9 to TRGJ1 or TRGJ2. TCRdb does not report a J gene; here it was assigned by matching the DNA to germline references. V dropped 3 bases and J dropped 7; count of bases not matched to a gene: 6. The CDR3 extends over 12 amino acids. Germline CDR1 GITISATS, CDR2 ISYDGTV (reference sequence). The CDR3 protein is CALWERRYKKLF. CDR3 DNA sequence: TGTGCCTTGTGGGAGAGGCGGTATAAGAAACTCTTT.

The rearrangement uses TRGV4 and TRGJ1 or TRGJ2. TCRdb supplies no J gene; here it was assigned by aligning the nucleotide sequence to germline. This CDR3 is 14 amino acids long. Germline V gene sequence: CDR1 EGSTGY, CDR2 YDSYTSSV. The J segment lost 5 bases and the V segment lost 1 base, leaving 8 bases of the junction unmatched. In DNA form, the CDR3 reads TGTGCCACCTGGGATGGCCCTGGAGATTATAAGAAACTCTTT. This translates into CATWDGPGDYKKLF.

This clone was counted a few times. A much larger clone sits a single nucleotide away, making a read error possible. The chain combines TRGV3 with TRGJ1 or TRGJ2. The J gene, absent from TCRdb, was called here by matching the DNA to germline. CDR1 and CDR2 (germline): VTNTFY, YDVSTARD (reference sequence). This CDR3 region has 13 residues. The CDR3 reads CAAWDRRYYKKLF. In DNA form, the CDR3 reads TGTGCCGCCTGGGACAGGCGGTATTATAAGAAACTCTTT.

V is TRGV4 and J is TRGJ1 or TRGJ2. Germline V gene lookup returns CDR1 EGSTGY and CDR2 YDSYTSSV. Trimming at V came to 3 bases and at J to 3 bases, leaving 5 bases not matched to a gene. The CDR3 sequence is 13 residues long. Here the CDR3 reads CATWDPIYYKKLF. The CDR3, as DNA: TGTGCCACCTGGGATCCCATTTATTATAAGAAACTCTTT.

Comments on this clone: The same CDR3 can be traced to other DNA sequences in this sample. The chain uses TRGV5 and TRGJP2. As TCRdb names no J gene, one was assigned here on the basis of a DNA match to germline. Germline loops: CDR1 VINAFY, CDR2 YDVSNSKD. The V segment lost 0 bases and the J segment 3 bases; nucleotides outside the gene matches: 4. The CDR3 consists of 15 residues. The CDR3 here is CATWDRLGSDWIKTF. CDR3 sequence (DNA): TGTGCCACCTGGGACAGGCTAGGTAGTGATTGGATCAAGACGTTT.

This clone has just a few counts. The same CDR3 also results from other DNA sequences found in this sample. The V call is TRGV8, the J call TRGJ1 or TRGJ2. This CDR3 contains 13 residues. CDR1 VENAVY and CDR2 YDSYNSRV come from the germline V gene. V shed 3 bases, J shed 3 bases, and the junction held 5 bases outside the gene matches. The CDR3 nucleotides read TGTGCCACCTGGGATCGGCGTTATTATAAGAAACTCTTT. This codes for CATWDRRYYKKLF.

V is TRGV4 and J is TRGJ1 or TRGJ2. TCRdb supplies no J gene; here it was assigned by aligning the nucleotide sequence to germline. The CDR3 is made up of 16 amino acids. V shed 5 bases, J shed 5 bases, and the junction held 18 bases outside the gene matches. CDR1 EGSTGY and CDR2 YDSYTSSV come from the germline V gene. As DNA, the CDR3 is TGTGCCACCTGGGGACCCTCCAACTCGATTAATTATAAGAAACTCTTT. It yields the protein CATWGPSNSINYKKLF.

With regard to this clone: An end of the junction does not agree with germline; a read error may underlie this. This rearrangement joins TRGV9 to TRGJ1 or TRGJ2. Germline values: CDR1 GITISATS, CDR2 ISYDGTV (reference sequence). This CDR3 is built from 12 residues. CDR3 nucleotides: TGTGCCTTGGGGGAGGGACATTATAAGAAACTCTTT. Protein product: CALGEGHYKKLF.

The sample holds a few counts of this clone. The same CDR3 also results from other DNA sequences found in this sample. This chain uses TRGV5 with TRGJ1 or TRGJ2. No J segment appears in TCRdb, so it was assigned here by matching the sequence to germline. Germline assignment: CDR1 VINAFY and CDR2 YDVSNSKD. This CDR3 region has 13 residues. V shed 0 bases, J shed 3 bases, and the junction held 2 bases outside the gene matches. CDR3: CATWDRGYYKKLF. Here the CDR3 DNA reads TGTGCCACCTGGGACAGGGGTTATTATAAGAAACTCTTT.